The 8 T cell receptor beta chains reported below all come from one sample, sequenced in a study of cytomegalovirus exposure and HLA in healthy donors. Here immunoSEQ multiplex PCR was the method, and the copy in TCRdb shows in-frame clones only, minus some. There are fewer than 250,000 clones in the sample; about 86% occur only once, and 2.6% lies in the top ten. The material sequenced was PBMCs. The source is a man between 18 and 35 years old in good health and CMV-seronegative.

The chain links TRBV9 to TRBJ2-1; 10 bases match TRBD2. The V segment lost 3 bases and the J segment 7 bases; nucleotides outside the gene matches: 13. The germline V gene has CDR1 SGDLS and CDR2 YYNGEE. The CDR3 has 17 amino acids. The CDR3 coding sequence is TGTGCCAGCAGCGCAAACTTAGCGGGGGGTTTAGTAAATGAGCAGTTCTTC. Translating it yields CASSANLAGGLVNEQFF.

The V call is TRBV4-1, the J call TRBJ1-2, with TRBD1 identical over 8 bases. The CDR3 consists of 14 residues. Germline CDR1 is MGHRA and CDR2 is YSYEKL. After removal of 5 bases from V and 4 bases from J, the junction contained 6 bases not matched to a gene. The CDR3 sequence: CASSSDRGTYGYTF. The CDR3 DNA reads TGCGCCAGCAGCTCAGACAGGGGTACCTATGGCTACACCTTC.

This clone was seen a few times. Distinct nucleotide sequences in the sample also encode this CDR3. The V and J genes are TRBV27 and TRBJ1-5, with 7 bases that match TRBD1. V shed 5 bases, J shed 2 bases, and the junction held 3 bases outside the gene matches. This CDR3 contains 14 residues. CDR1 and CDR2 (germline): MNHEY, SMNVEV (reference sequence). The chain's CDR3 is CASSSDRGNQPQHF. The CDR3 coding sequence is TGTGCCAGCAGTAGCGACAGGGGCAATCAGCCCCAGCATTTT.

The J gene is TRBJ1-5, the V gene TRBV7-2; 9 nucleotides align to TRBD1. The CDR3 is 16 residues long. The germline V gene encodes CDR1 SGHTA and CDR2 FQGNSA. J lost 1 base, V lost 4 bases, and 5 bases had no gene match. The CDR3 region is CASSWGQGLSNQPQHF. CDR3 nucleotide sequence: TGTGCCAGCAGCTGGGGACAGGGACTCAGCAATCAGCCCCAGCATTTT.

The CDR3, as DNA: TGCGCCAGCAGCCAACAGCGGGAGCAGTTCTTC. The encoded protein is CASSQQREQFF. The rearrangement joins TRBV4-1 to TRBJ2-1; D might be TRBD2 (5 bases). Germline V lookup: CDR1 MGHRA, CDR2 YSYEKL. The V end was cut by 2 bases, the J end by 10 bases, with 6 bases between. The CDR3 has 11 amino acids.

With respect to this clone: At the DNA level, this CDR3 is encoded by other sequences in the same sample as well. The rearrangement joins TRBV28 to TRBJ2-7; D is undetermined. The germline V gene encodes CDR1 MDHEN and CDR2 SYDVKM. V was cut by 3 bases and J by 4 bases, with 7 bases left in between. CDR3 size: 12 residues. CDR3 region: CASSLRNYEQYF. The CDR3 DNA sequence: TGTGCCAGCAGTTTGCGGAATTACGAGCAGTACTTC.

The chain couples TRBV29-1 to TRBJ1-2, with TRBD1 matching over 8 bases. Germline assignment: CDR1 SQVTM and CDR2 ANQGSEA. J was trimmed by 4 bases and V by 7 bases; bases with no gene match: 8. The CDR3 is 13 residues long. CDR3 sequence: CSARTGSSYGYTF. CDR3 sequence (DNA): TGCAGCGCCAGGACAGGGTCTTCCTATGGCTACACCTTC. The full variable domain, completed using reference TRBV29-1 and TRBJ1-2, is SAVISQKPSRDICQRGTSLTIQCQVDSQVTMMFWYRQQPGQSLTLIATANQGSEATYESGFVIDKFPISRPNLTFSTLTVSNMSPEDSSIYLCSARTGSSYGYTFGSGTRLTVV.

CDR3 sequence reads: CASSLSWGRKYEQYF. CDR3 DNA: TGTGCCAGCAGCCTATCCTGGGGCCGCAAGTACGAGCAGTACTTC. The rearrangement links TRBV11-2 to TRBJ2-7; TRBD1 might be the D (5 bases). The CDR3 has 15 amino acids. V lost 5 bases and J lost 4, with 18 bases in between. Germline V gene sequence: CDR1 SGHAT, CDR2 FQNNGV.